This entry lists 26 T cell receptor beta chains sequenced from one sample in a study of OX40 agonist ivuxolimab in advanced cancers. The protocol was immunoSEQ multiplex PCR, while the TCRdb copy is restricted to in-frame clones and leaves out a portion. There are about 81,000 clones in the sample; around 84% occur only once, and 6.5% to 8% lies in the top ten. Here the sequenced sample was CD4+ or CD8+ T cells sorted from blood, taken in a trial of the OX40 agonist ivuxolimab. The source of these receptors is an adult with an advanced solid tumor such as melanoma, head and neck, liver or kidney cancer.

This clone occurred many times. The chain links TRBV28 to TRBJ2-7, with TRBD1 matching 7 bases. CDR3 length: 15 amino acids. Germline CDR1 and CDR2: MDHEN and SYDVKM. J was trimmed by 0 bases and V by 6 bases; bases with no gene match: 8. CDR3 residues: CASRPANRGSYEQYF. The CDR3 DNA follows: TGTGCCAGCAGGCCCGCGAACAGGGGCTCCTACGAGCAGTACTTC.

The rearrangement joins TRBV5-1 to TRBJ2-7, with 11 bases that match TRBD1. There are 16 residues in the CDR3. Per germline, CDR1 SGHRS and CDR2 YFSETQ. The trim removed 0 bases at V and 5 bases at J, leaving 7 bases unmatched. DNA of the CDR3: TGCGCCAGCAGCTTGGGAGGGACAGGGGGAATCCACGAGCAGTACTTC. Its translation: CASSLGGTGGIHEQYF. Drawing the rest from reference TRBV5-1 and TRBJ2-7, the complete variable domain is KAGVTQTPRYLIKTRGQQVTLSCSPISGHRSVSWYQQTPGQGLQFLFEYFSETQRNKGNFPGRFSGRQFSNSRSEMNVSTLELGDSALYLCASSLGGTGGIHEQYFGPGTRLTVT.

This rearrangement joins TRBV6-5 to TRBJ2-1; D possibly corresponds to TRBD2 (7 bases). V dropped 6 bases and J dropped 9 bases, with 18 bases sitting between them. CDR1 is MNHEY and CDR2 is SVGAGI in the germline V gene. CDR3 length: 14 residues. The CDR3 DNA reads as TGTGCCAGCAGCTACGGGTGGGGGGGGCCTGAGCAGTTCTTC. It codes for CASSYGWGGPEQFF.

The J gene is TRBJ2-7, the V gene TRBV11-3, with 8 bases fitting TRBD1. Trimming removed 1 base from V and 5 bases from J; junction bases left unmatched: 7. Per the germline V gene, CDR1 is SGHNT and CDR2 is YENEEA. This CDR3 spans 15 amino acids. The CDR3 DNA follows: TGTGCCAGCAGCTTAGGCGGACAGGGCAGGAACGAGCAGTACTTC. Amino acids: CASSLGGQGRNEQYF.

The chain couples TRBV6-1 to TRBJ1-4; no clear D gene. This CDR3 has 14 residues. Germline assignment: CDR1 MNHNS and CDR2 SASEGT. Trimming left V 2 bases short and J 4 bases short, with 8 bases between. The CDR3 spells CASSETVDNEKLFF. CDR3 sequence (DNA): TGTGCCAGCAGTGAAACAGTAGATAATGAAAAACTGTTTTTT.

The V call is TRBV27, the J call TRBJ2-2, with D perhaps matching TRBD2 (5 bases). Germline values: CDR1 MNHEY, CDR2 SMNVEV (reference sequence). CDR3 length: 13 amino acids. The V end was cut by 6 bases, the J end by 9 bases, with 14 bases between. The CDR3 sequence is CASRARGARELFF. CDR3 in DNA: TGTGCCAGCAGGGCTCGGGGAGCGAGGGAGCTGTTTTTT.

The chain employs TRBV6-1 and TRBJ1-5, with D unclear. The CDR3 contains 14 residues. CDR1 and CDR2 (germline): MNHNS, SASEGT. Trimming removed 5 bases from V and 4 bases from J, with 12 bases in between. This chain's CDR3 is CASSPRQANQPQHF. In DNA, the CDR3 is TGTGCCAGCAGTCCCCGGCAGGCGAATCAGCCCCAGCATTTT.

The chain links TRBV5-6 to TRBJ2-2, with a tentative D call TRBD2 (5 bases). V was cut by 4 bases and J by 3 bases, with 10 bases left in between. This CDR3 has 14 residues. Germline V gives CDR1 SGHDT, CDR2 YYEEEE. The CDR3 region is CASSRWEHTGELFF. In DNA, the CDR3 is TGTGCCAGCAGCCGGTGGGAGCACACCGGGGAGCTGTTTTTT.

The chain employs TRBV28 and TRBJ1-4; a possible D gene is TRBD1 (5 bases). There are 12 residues in the CDR3. The V gene lost 8 bases and the J gene lost 7 bases, with 11 bases spanning the gap. Germline V gene data show CDR1 as MDHEN and CDR2 as SYDVKM. The CDR3 coding sequence is TGTGCCAGCGATAGTAGGGGTGAAAAACTGTTTTTT. It is translated as CASDSRGEKLFF.

The chain links TRBV19 to TRBJ1-2, with D unresolved. This CDR3 comprises 14 residues. V lost 7 bases and J lost 5, with 17 bases in between. The germline CDR1 and CDR2 sequences are LNHDA and SQIVND (reference sequence). The CDR3 reads CASTIRYEGYGYTF. CDR3 nucleotide sequence: TGTGCCAGTACCATCCGATACGAAGGGTATGGCTACACCTTC.

The V call is TRBV2, the J call TRBJ2-2; D call uncertain. Germline CDR1 SNHLY, CDR2 FYNNEI. The CDR3 consists of 15 residues. V shed 7 bases and J shed 2 bases, with 14 bases lying between them. Here the CDR3 reads CASIPRTVNTGELFF. CDR3 in DNA: TGTGCCAGCATTCCCCGGACGGTTAACACCGGGGAGCTGTTTTTT. The entire variable domain, with the rest obtained from reference TRBV2 and TRBJ2-2, is as follows: EPEVTQTPSHQVTQMGQEVILRCVPISNHLYFYWYRQILGQKVEFLVSFYNNEISEKSEIFDDQFSVERPDGSNFTLKIRSTKLEDSAMYFCASIPRTVNTGELFFGEGSRLTVL.

The V gene is TRBV19, the J gene TRBJ1-5; D remains unclear. V lost 8 bases to trimming and J lost 1 base, with 21 bases between them. CDR3 length: 17 residues. Germline CDR1 and CDR2: LNHDA and SQIVND (reference sequence). The CDR3 sequence is CASVGRPVGSSNQPQHF. The CDR3 DNA sequence: TGTGCCAGTGTGGGCAGGCCGGTGGGGTCGAGCAATCAGCCCCAGCATTTT.

The chain recombines TRBV7-2 with TRBJ2-5; D is undetermined. Germline-derived CDR1 and CDR2 are SGHTA and FQGNSA. Trimming stripped 3 bases from V and 2 bases from J, with 10 bases between. This CDR3 has 14 amino acids. CDR3 sequence reads: CASSFSGGQETQYF. The CDR3 nucleotides are TGTGCCAGCAGCTTTAGTGGCGGACAAGAGACCCAGTACTTC.

This clone showed up just a few times. V gene TRBV11-2 combines with J gene TRBJ1-2; D is ambiguous. The CDR3 covers 12 residues. CDR1 SGHAT and CDR2 FQNNGV come from the germline V gene. Trimming stripped 8 bases from V and 4 bases from J, with 11 bases between. CDR3 protein: CASGVESYGYTF. The CDR3 DNA follows: TGTGCCAGCGGCGTAGAAAGCTATGGCTACACCTTC.

The V call is TRBV5-1, the J call TRBJ1-1; tentatively, D is TRBD1 (5 bases). V lost 6 bases and J lost 6, with 15 bases in between. The CDR3 spans 13 residues. Germline V CDR1 and CDR2: SGHRS, YFSETQ. CDR3 protein: CASTPPRGAEAFF. Written as DNA, the CDR3 is TGCGCCAGCACCCCGCCCCGGGGGGCTGAAGCTTTCTTT.

The chain carries TRBV18 and TRBJ2-7, with TRBD1 as a possible D gene (5 bases). V lost 2 bases and J 5 bases, leaving 13 bases between the germline ends. The germline V gene encodes CDR1 KGHSH and CDR2 LQKENI. The CDR3 runs to 14 residues. The CDR3 bases are TGTGCCAGCTCACCATACGGCAGGGCCCACGAGCAGTACGTC. It is translated as CASSPYGRAHEQYV.

V usage is TRBV4-3 and J usage is TRBJ2-3, with 10 bases identical to TRBD2. Germline loops: CDR1 LGHNA, CDR2 YSLEER. This CDR3 is 14 amino acids long. With 4 bases clipped from V and 4 bases from J, the junction kept 2 bases outside the gene matches. CDR3 amino acids: CASSLAGGADTQYF. CDR3 bases: TGCGCCAGCAGCCTAGCGGGAGGCGCAGATACGCAGTATTTT.

The V and J genes are TRBV5-4 and TRBJ2-7; no firm D call. Germline V gene data show CDR1 as SGHNT and CDR2 as YYREEE (reference sequence). Trimming removed 1 base at V and 0 bases at J, with 8 bases between. This CDR3 comprises 14 residues. The DNA for the CDR3 is TGTGCCAGCAGCTTGAGGGCAGGCTCCTACGAGCAGTACTTC. Translated: CASSLRAGSYEQYF.

This clone appeared once. This chain uses TRBV15 with TRBJ2-3; 9 bases align to TRBD2. The CDR3 is 17 residues long. V was clipped by 0 bases and J by 6 bases; unmatched bases: 10. Germline CDR1 LNHNV, CDR2 YYDKDF (reference sequence). CDR3 region: CATSRDPGGRARDTQYF. The CDR3 DNA is TGTGCCACCAGCAGAGATCCGGGCGGGAGGGCCCGGGATACGCAGTATTTT.

This clone appeared a few times. The V gene is TRBV28, the J gene TRBJ2-7; TRBD1 matches at 8 bases. The germline V gene encodes CDR1 MDHEN and CDR2 SYDVKM. V lost 7 bases, J lost 4 bases, and 12 bases stayed unmatched. CDR3 size: 15 residues. The CDR3 region is CASTPYGTGLYEQYF. The CDR3 nucleotides read TGTGCCAGCACCCCATACGGGACAGGCCTGTACGAGCAGTACTTC.

The rearrangement joins TRBV27 to TRBJ2-1; D ambiguous. Germline V CDR1 and CDR2: MNHEY, SMNVEV (reference sequence). Deletions cut 5 bases from V and 5 bases from J, with 10 bases between. This CDR3 region has 13 residues. CDR3 nucleotide sequence: TGTGCCAGCAGTCCCCCTTCCAACAATGAGCAGTTCTTC. This codes for CASSPPSNNEQFF.

This chain uses TRBV5-1 with TRBJ2-6; D is uncertain. Germline V CDR1 and CDR2: SGHRS, YFSETQ. Trimming stripped 0 bases from V and 0 bases from J, with 10 bases between. CDR3 length equals 17 residues. This chain's CDR3 is CASSLGQPSSGANVLTF. The CDR3 DNA is TGCGCCAGCAGCTTGGGGCAGCCAAGCTCTGGGGCCAACGTCCTGACTTTC.

This sequence joins TRBV4-3 and TRBJ2-7; D remains ambiguous. The V gene's germline CDR1 is LGHNA and CDR2 YSLEER. The CDR3 extends over 15 amino acids. Trimming removed 4 bases from V and 0 bases from J, with 13 bases in between. The CDR3 nucleotides read TGCGCCAGCAGCCGGGAAGATGGCGGCTCCTACGAGCAGTACTTC. Translating it yields CASSREDGGSYEQYF.

This sequence joins TRBV19 and TRBJ2-5, with D unclear. The CDR3 length is 12 residues. Germline V lookup: CDR1 LNHDA, CDR2 SQIVND (reference sequence). V gave up 8 bases and J gave up 6 bases, with 13 bases separating them. The chain's CDR3 is CASSPGGKTQYF. In DNA form, the CDR3 reads TGTGCCAGTTCCCCCGGTGGAAAGACCCAGTACTTC. Supplemented by reference TRBV19 and TRBJ2-5, the full variable domain reads DGGITQSPKYLFRKEGQNVTLSCEQNLNHDAMYWYRQDPGQGLRLIYYSQIVNDFQKGDIAEGYSVSREKKESFPLTVTSAQKNPTAFYLCASSPGGKTQYFGPGTRLLVL.

The chain combines TRBV6-5 with TRBJ2-3; D may be TRBD2 (6 bases). Trimming shortened V by 2 bases and J by 11 bases, and 14 bases separated the two germline ends. This CDR3 is 13 amino acids long. The germline V gene has CDR1 MNHEY and CDR2 SVGAGI. The CDR3 region has the DNA TGTGCCAGCAGTTACGAGGGATGGGGAGGGCAGTATTTT. Protein sequence: CASSYEGWGGQYF.

This clone was counted once. The chain employs TRBV7-2 and TRBJ2-1, with D possibly TRBD1 on 6 matching bases. Between the trimmed V and J ends, which lost 6 bases and 5 bases, there was a span of 17 bases. The CDR3 covers 15 residues. Germline CDR1 reads SGHTA; CDR2 reads FQGNSA. The CDR3 DNA sequence: TGTGCCAGCAGAGAACAGGGACGGAGGAACAATGAGCAGTTCTTC. It codes for CASREQGRRNNEQFF.